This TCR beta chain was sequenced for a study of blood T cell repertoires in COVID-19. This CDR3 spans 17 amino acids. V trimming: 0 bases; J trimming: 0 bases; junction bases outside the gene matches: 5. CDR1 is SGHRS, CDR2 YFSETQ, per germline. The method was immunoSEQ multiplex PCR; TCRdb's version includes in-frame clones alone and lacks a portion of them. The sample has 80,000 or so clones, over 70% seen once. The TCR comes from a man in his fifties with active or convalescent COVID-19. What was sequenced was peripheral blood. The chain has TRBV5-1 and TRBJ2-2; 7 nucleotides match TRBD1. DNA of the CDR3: TGCGCCAGCAGCTTGGGCCCGACAGGGTCGAACACCGGGGAGCTGTTTTTT. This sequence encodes CASSLGPTGSNTGELFF.